Below are 13 T cell receptor beta chains sequenced from a single sample in a study of cytomegalovirus exposure and HLA in healthy donors. In the PCR, 60 Vbeta and 13 Jbeta primers were used. Assay used: immunoSEQ multiplex PCR; TCRdb lists only in-frame clones, some missing. The sample lists about 160,000 clones, 79% occurring once. The sequencing input was PBMCs. The receptors derive from a man between 40 and 49 years old in good health and CMV-seronegative.

This clone was counted a few times. The rearrangement uses TRBV28 and TRBJ2-7, with D maybe TRBD2 (7 bases). Trimming took 7 bases from V and 2 from J, leaving 18 bases between them. The CDR3 runs 15 residues. CDR1 MDHEN and CDR2 SYDVKM come from the germline V gene. DNA for the CDR3: TGTGCCAGCATCGCCATGGGGGCGGGAGCCTACGAGCAGTACTTC. Amino acid sequence: CASIAMGAGAYEQYF. The whole variable domain, filled in from reference TRBV28 and TRBJ2-7, reads DVKVTQSSRYLVKRTGEKVFLECVQDMDHENMFWYRQDPGLGLRLIYFSYDVKMKEKGDIPEGYSVSREKKERFSLILESASTNQTSMYLCASIAMGAGAYEQYFGPGTRLTVT.

This sequence joins TRBV28 and TRBJ2-3, with 8 positions matching TRBD2. CDR1 and CDR2 from the germline V gene are MDHEN and SYDVKM. The CDR3 loop spans 14 amino acids. Trimming removed 3 bases from V and 11 bases from J; junction bases left unmatched: 10. The DNA of the CDR3 is TGTGCCAGCAGTTTGCCCAGCGGGGGTCGGAAGCAGTATTTT. It is translated as CASSLPSGGRKQYF.

The rearrangement uses TRBV30 and TRBJ2-5, with D unclear. Germline V gives CDR1 GTSNPN, CDR2 SVGIG (reference sequence). CDR3 length: 12 residues. Trimming pared 2 bases from V and 3 bases from J, leaving 7 bases between. CDR3 amino acids: CAWSIFKETQYF. CDR3 DNA sequence: TGTGCCTGGAGTATTTTTAAAGAGACCCAGTACTTC.

The chain carries TRBV19 and TRBJ1-5; 10 nucleotides align to TRBD1. Germline V lookup: CDR1 LNHDA, CDR2 SQIVND (reference sequence). V dropped 5 bases and J dropped 4; count of bases not matched to a gene: 11. The CDR3 is made up of 17 amino acids. The CDR3 here is CASSVGQRQGANQPQHF. The DNA for the CDR3 is TGTGCCAGTAGTGTCGGCCAGAGACAGGGGGCAAATCAGCCCCAGCATTTT.

The rearrangement joins TRBV19 to TRBJ1-2; TRBD1 aligns across 7 bases. The V gene end was trimmed by 3 bases and the J gene end by 8 bases; junction bases not matched to a gene: 12. The CDR3 runs 15 residues. Germline CDR1 reads LNHDA; CDR2 reads SQIVND (reference sequence). The CDR3 DNA reads as TGTGCCAGTAGTATCCCCCGCGACAGGGTCTTCGGCTACACCTTC. It translates to CASSIPRDRVFGYTF.

The chain recombines TRBV5-1 with TRBJ2-7, with 10 bases lining up with TRBD2. The CDR3 has 15 amino acids. The V and J ends lost 4 bases and 4 bases, in that order; junction bases with no gene match: 8. Germline lookup yields CDR1 SGHRS and CDR2 YFSETQ. This CDR3 is CASSQGLATTYEQYF. CDR3 coding DNA: TGCGCCAGCAGCCAGGGACTAGCGACAACTTACGAGCAGTACTTC.

The chain has TRBV5-1 and TRBJ2-5, with 13 bases identical to TRBD2. Trimming at V came to 4 bases and at J to 1 base, leaving 4 bases not matched to a gene. There are 16 residues in the CDR3. The V gene's germline CDR1 is SGHRS and CDR2 YFSETQ. The CDR3 DNA reads TGCGCCAGCAGCCCTGGACTAGCGGGAGCCCAAGAGACCCAGTACTTC. Encoded protein: CASSPGLAGAQETQYF.

The chain combines TRBV7-2 with TRBJ1-1; D remains ambiguous. Deletions cut 0 bases from V and 1 base from J, with 6 bases between. The CDR3 totals 14 residues. The germline V gene encodes CDR1 SGHTA and CDR2 FQGNSA. The CDR3 sequence: CASSLAGRNTEAFF. CDR3 sequence (DNA): TGTGCCAGCAGCTTAGCAGGGAGGAACACTGAAGCTTTCTTT.

This clone has a single count. V usage is TRBV7-8 and J usage is TRBJ2-2; 7 bases line up with TRBD2. V was pared by 10 bases and J by 5 bases, with 10 bases of the junction left unmatched. Germline CDR1 is SGHVS and CDR2 is FQNEAQ. The CDR3 covers 14 residues. CDR3 protein: CATPSGGETGELFF. CDR3 nucleotides: TGTGCCACACCTAGCGGCGGCGAGACCGGGGAGCTGTTTTTT. Combining the CDR3 with reference TRBV7-8 and TRBJ2-2 gives the whole variable domain GAGVSQSPRYKVAKRGQDVALRCDPISGHVSLFWYQQALGQGPEFLTYFQNEAQLDKSGLPSDRFFAERPEGSVSTLKIQRTQQEDSAVYLCATPSGGETGELFFGEGSRLTVL.

J is TRBJ2-7 and V is TRBV4-2; 8 bases agree with TRBD2. This CDR3 is 16 amino acids long. V dropped 3 bases and J dropped 7; count of bases not matched to a gene: 14. Germline values: CDR1 LGHNA, CDR2 YNFKEQ. CDR3: CASSQRGDLEAGEQYF. The CDR3 nucleotides read TGTGCCAGCAGCCAGCGGGGGGACCTCGAAGCGGGGGAGCAGTACTTC.

The chain joins TRBV5-4 to TRBJ2-5; 7 bases match TRBD2. Germline V gene data show CDR1 as SGHNT and CDR2 as YYREEE (reference sequence). This CDR3 has 16 amino acids. Trimming cost V 3 bases and J 0 bases; bases outside gene matches: 8. DNA of the CDR3: TGTGCCAGCAGCTCCGGCCCGGGGAGGGACCAAGAGACCCAGTACTTC. Residues: CASSSGPGRDQETQYF.

V gene TRBV19 combines with J gene TRBJ2-2; D is possibly TRBD2 (5 bases). The V end was cut by 8 bases, the J end by 1 base, with 17 bases between. CDR3 length: 16 residues. Germline V lookup: CDR1 LNHDA, CDR2 SQIVND (reference sequence). CDR3 region: CASRGRGGRNTGELFF. For the CDR3, the DNA is TGTGCCAGTCGAGGCAGAGGAGGCCGGAACACCGGGGAGCTGTTTTTT.

This rearrangement joins TRBV2 to TRBJ1-2; the D is unclear. The V end lost 6 bases, the J end lost 8 bases, and 10 bases lay between the germline ends. CDR1 SNHLY and CDR2 FYNNEI come from the germline V gene. The CDR3 has 11 amino acids. In DNA, the CDR3 is TGTGCCAGCAGGCAGGCCCTCGGCTACACCTTC. Translated, it gives CASRQALGYTF.